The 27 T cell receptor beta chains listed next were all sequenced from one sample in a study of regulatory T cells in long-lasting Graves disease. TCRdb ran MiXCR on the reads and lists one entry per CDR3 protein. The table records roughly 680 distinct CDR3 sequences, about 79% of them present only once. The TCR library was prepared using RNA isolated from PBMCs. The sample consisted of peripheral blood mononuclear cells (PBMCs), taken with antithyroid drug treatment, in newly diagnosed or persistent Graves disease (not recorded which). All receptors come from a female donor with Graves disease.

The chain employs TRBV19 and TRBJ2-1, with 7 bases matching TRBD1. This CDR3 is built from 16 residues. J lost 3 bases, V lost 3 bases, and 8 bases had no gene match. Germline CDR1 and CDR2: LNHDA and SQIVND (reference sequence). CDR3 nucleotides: TGTGCCAGTAGTATTCGCAGGGGACAGTTCTACAATGAGCAGTTCTTC. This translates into CASSIRRGQFYNEQFF.

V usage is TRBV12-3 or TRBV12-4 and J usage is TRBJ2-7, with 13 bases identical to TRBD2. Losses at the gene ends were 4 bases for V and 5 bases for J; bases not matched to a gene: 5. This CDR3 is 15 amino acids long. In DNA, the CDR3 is TGTGCCAGCAGTTCCAGACTAGCGGGAGGTCACGAGCAGTACTTC. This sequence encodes CASSSRLAGGHEQYF.

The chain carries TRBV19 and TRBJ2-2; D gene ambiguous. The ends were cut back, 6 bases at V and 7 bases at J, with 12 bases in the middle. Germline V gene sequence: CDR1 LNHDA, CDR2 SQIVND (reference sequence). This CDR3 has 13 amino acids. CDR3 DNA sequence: TGTGCCAGTAGCCTATTAAACGGCGGGGAGCTGTTTTTT. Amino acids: CASSLLNGGELFF.

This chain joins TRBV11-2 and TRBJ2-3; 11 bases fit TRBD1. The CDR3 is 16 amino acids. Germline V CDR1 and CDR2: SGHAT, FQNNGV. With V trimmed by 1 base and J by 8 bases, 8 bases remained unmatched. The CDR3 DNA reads TGTGCCAGCAGCTTAGTCCCGGGACAGGGGGTCGGTACGCAGTATTTT. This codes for CASSLVPGQGVGTQYF. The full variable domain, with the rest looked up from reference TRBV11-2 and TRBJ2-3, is EAGVAQSPRYKIIEKRQSVAFWCNPISGHATLYWYQQILGQGPKLLIQFQNNGVVDDSQLPKDRFSAERLKGVDSTLKIQPAKLEDSAVYLCASSLVPGQGVGTQYFGPGTRLTVL.

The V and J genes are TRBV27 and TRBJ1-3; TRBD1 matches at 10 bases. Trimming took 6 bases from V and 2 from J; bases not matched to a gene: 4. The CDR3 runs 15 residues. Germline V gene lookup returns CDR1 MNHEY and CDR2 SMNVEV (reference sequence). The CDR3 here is CASSQGTGAGNTIYF. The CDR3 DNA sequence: TGTGCCAGCAGCCAGGGGACAGGGGCTGGAAACACCATATATTTT.

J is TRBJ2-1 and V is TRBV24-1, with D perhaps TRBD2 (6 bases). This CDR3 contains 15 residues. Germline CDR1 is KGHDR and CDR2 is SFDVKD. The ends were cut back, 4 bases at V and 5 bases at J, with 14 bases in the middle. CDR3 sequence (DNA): TGTGCCACCAGTGACCTAAAGATAGCGGACAATGAGCAGTTCTTC. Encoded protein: CATSDLKIADNEQFF.

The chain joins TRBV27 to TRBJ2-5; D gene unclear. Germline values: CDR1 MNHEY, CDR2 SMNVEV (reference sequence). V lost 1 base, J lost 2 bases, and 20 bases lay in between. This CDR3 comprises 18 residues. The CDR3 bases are TGTGCCAGCAGTTTATACCCCGGCAGGCAGTTGTCTCAAGAGACCCAGTACTTC. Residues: CASSLYPGRQLSQETQYF.

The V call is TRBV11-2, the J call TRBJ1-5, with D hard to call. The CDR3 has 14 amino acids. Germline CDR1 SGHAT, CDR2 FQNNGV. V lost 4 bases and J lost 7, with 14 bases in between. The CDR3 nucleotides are TGTGCCAGCAGCTACGACGCGTTGGCGCAGCCCCAGCATTTT. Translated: CASSYDALAQPQHF.

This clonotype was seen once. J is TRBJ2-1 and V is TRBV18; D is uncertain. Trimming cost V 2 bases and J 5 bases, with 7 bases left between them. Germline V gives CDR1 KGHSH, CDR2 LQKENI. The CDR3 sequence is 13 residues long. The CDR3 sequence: CASSPGFNNEQFF. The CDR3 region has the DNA TGTGCCAGCTCACCAGGTTTCAACAATGAGCAGTTCTTC.

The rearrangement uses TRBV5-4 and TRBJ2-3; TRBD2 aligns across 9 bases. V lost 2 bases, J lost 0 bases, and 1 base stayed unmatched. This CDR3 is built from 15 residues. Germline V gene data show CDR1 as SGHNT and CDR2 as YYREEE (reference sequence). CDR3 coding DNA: TGTGCCAGCAGCTTTCTAGCGGGGAGCACAGATACGCAGTATTTT. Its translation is CASSFLAGSTDTQYF.

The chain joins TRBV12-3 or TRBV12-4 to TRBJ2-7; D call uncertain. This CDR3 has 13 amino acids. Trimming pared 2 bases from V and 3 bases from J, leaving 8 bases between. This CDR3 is CASSLSANYEQYF. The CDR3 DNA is TGTGCCAGCAGTTTATCCGCGAACTACGAGCAGTACTTC.

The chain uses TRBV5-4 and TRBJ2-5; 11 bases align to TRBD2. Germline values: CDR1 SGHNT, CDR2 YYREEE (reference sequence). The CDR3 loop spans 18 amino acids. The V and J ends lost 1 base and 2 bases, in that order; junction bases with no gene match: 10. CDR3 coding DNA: TGTGCCAGCAGCTTGCCGACTAGCGGGAACGTGTGGCAAGAGACCCAGTACTTC. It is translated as CASSLPTSGNVWQETQYF.

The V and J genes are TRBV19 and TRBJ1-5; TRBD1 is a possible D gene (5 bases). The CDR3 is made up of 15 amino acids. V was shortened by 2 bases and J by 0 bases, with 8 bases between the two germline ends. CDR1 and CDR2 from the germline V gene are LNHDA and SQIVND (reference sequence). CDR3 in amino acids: CASSIRTHSNQPQHF. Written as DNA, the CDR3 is TGTGCCAGTAGTATAAGGACACATAGCAATCAGCCCCAGCATTTT.

The DNA of the CDR3 is TGTGCCAGCAGTTATCGTGACCGGGACAGAGGGAATGAGCAGTTCTTC. Its protein product is CASSYRDRDRGNEQFF. This chain links TRBV6-2 or TRBV6-3 with TRBJ2-1; 7 positions match TRBD1. Trimming removed 3 bases from V and 7 bases from J; junction bases left unmatched: 12. The CDR3 consists of 16 residues. Germline V lookup: CDR1 MNHEY, CDR2 SVGEGT.

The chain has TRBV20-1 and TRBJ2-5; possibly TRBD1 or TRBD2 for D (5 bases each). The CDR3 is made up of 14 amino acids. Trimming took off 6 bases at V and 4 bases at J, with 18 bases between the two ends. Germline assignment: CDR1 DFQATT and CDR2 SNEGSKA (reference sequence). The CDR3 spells CSASGTHATETQYF. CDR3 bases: TGCAGTGCGTCCGGGACCCACGCGACAGAGACCCAGTACTTC.

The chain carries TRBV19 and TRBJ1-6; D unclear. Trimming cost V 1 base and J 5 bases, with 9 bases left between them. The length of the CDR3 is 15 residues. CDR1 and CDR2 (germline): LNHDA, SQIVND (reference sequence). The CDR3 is CASSIVRTNNSPLHF. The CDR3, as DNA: TGTGCCAGTAGTATAGTCCGAACGAATAATTCACCCCTCCACTTT.

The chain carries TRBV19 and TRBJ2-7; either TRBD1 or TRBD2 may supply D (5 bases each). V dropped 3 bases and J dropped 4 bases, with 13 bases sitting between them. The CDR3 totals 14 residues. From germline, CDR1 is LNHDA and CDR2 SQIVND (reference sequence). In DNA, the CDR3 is TGTGCCAGTAGTATCGGGACGGAAAATTACGAGCAGTACTTC. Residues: CASSIGTENYEQYF.

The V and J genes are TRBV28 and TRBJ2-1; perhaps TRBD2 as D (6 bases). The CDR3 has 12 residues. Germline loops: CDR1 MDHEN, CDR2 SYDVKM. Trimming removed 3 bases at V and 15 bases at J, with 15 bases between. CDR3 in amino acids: CASSLGGDLRFF. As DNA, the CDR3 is TGTGCCAGCAGTTTGGGGGGTGACCTTAGGTTCTTC. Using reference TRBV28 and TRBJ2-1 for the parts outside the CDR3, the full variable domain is DVKVTQSSRYLVKRTGEKVFLECVQDMDHENMFWYRQDPGLGLRLIYFSYDVKMKEKGDIPEGYSVSREKKERFSLILESASTNQTSMYLCASSLGGDLRFFGPGTRLTVL.

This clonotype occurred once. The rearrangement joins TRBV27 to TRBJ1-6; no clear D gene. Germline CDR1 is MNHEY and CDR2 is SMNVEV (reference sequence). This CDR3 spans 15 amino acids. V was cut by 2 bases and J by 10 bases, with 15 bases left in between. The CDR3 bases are TGTGCCAGCAGTTTACTTCGCGGAGCTGCATCACCCCTCCACTTT. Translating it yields CASSLLRGAASPLHF.

This CDR3 is CASSRITGELFF. Written as DNA, the CDR3 is TGTGCCAGCAGCCGGATCACCGGGGAGCTGTTTTTT. The V gene is TRBV12-3 or TRBV12-4, the J gene TRBJ2-2; D ambiguous. Trimming cost V 6 bases and J 4 bases, with 6 bases left between them. The CDR3 sequence is 12 residues long.

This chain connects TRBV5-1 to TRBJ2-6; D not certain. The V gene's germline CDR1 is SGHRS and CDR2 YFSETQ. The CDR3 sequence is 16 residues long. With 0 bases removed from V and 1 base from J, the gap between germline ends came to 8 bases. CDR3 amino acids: CASSLARPSGANVLTF. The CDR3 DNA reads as TGCGCCAGCAGCTTGGCACGGCCTTCTGGGGCCAACGTCCTGACTTTC.

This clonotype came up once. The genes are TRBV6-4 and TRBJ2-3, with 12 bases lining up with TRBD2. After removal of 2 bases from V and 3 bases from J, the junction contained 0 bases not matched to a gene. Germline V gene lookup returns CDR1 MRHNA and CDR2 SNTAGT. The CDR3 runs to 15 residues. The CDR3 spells CASSDGTSGTDTQYF. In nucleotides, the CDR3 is TGTGCCAGCAGTGACGGGACTAGCGGGACAGATACGCAGTATTTT.

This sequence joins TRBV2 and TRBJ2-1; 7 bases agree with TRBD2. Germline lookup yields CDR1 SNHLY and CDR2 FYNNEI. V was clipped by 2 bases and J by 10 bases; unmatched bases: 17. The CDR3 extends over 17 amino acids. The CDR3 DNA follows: TGTGCCAGCAGTGAACCGGGAACCGAGGTAGCGGGCAGGGAGCAGTTCTTC. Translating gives CASSEPGTEVAGREQFF.

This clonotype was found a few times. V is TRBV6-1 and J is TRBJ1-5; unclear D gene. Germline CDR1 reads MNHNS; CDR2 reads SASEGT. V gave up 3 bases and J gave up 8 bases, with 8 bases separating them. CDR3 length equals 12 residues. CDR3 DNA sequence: TGTGCCAGCAGTGAGGTGATGGAGCCCCAGCATTTT. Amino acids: CASSEVMEPQHF.

CDR3 amino acids: CASSSTGDTGELFF. CDR3 coding DNA: TGTGCCAGCAGCTCGACAGGGGATACCGGGGAGCTGTTTTTT. J is TRBJ2-2 and V is TRBV7-2; 8 nucleotides agree with TRBD1. Germline CDR1 and CDR2: SGHTA and FQGNSA. The CDR3 sequence is 14 residues long. V was clipped by 4 bases and J by 5 bases; unmatched bases: 3.

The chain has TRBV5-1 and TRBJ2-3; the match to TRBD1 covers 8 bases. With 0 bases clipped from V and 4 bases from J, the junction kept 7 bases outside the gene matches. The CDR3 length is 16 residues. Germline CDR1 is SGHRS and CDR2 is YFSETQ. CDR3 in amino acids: CASSLEQGARADTQYF. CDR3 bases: TGCGCCAGCAGCTTGGAGCAGGGGGCTCGGGCAGATACGCAGTATTTT.

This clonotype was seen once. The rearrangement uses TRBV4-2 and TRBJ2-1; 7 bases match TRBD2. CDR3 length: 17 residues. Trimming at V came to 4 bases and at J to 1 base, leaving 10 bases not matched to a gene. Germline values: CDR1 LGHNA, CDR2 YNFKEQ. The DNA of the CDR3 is TGTGCCAGCAGCCGGGGGGAGCTAGCGGATTCCTACAATGAGCAGTTCTTC. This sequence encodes CASSRGELADSYNEQFF.